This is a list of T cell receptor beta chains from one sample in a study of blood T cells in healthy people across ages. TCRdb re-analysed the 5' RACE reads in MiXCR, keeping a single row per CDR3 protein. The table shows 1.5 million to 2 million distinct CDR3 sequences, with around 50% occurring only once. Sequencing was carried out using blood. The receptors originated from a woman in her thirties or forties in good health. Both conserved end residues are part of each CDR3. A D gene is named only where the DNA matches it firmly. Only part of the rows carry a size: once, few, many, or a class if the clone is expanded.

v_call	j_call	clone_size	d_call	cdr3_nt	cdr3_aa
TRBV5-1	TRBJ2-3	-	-	TGCGCCAGCAGCTTGGAAATGGTGGGAGATACGCAGTATTTT	CASSLEMVGDTQYF
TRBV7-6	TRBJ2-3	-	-	TGTGCCAGCAGCTTAGTCGAAGATCCCGCAGATACGCAGTATTTT	CASSLVEDPADTQYF
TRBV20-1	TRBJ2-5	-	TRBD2	TGCAGTGCTCCCGAGACTAGCGTGGGGACCCAGTACTTC	CSAPETSVGTQYF
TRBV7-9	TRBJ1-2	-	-	TGTGCCAGCAGCCAAGGAGTGAGAAACTACACCTTC	CASSQGVRNYTF
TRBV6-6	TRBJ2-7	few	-	TGTGCCAGCAGCCCACCACACAGATCCTACGAGCAGTACTTC	CASSPPHRSYEQYF
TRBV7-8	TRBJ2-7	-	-	TGTGCCAGCAGCTTAATTAGAAGACCCGCAGGGTCTTCCAACGAGCAGTACTTC	CASSLIRRPAGSSNEQYF
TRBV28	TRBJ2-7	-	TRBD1	TGTGCCAGCAGTTCGAGGGCCGGGACAGGGCCCTACGAGCAGTACTTC	CASSSRAGTGPYEQYF
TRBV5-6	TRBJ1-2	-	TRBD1	TGTGCCAGCAGCTTCGGGACAGATACACCAGATGGCTACACCTTC	CASSFGTDTPDGYTF
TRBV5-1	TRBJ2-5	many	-	TGTGCCAGCAGCTTACGCCAAGAGACCCAGTACTTC	CASSLRQETQYF
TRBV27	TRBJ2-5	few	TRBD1	TGTGCCAGCAGAGGGACAGGGTATTTGGGGCTGTACTTC	CASRGTGYLGLYF
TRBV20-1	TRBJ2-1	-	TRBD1	TGCAGTGCTGTAGGACAGGGGGCGAATGAGCAGTTCTTC	CSAVGQGANEQFF
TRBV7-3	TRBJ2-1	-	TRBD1	TGTGCCAGCAGCCCCAGGTCCGGGACAGGGGTCAATGAGCAGTTCTTC	CASSPRSGTGVNEQFF
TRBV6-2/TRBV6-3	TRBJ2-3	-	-	TGTGCCAGCAGCCCGGGGGTAGCGCTGATGAATCCTACGCAGTATTTT	CASSPGVALMNPTQYF
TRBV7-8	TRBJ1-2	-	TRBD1	TGTGCCAGCAGCTTATCGGGACAGGGTCACGGCTACACCTTC	CASSLSGQGHGYTF
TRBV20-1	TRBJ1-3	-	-	TGCAGTGCTAGATCCCGGGGCGGGACATCTGCTGGAAACACCATATATTTT	CSARSRGGTSAGNTIYF
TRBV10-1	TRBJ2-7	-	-	TGCGCCAGCAGTGAGACCTGGGACTACGAGCAGTACTTC	CASSETWDYEQYF
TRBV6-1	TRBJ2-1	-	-	TGTGCCAGCAGTGAATATAGTAGGGGCGGACAGCCCTACAATGAGCAGTTCTTC	CASSEYSRGGQPYNEQFF
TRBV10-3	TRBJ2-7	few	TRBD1	TGTGCCATCAGTGATGGGACAGCCTCCTACGAGCAGTACTTC	CAISDGTASYEQYF
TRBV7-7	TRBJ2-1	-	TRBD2	TGTGCTAGCAGCCCTGGTCGGCTAGCGGCCCAAGAGACCCAGTTCTTC	CASSPGRLAAQETQFF
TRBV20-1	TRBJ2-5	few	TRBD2	TGCAGTGCTCGACTTCACCCTAGCGGAGCACAAGAGACCCAGTACTTC	CSARLHPSGAQETQYF
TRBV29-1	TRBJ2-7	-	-	TGCAGCGTAGCCGATATTGGACAGCCGAGTTCCTCCTACGAGCAGTACTTC	CSVADIGQPSSSYEQYF
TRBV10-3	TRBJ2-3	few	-	TGTGCCATCAGTGAGTCGAAGGCGTCTTCATGGGATACGCAGTATTTT	CAISESKASSWDTQYF
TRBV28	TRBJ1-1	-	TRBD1	TGTGCCAGCAGCCGACCACAGGGGGCGTTGGACACTGAAGCTTTCTTT	CASSRPQGALDTEAFF
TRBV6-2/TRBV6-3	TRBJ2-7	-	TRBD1	TGTGCCAGCAGTTACCGAAGGACAGGGGGCCTATCCTACGAGCAGTACTTC	CASSYRRTGGLSYEQYF
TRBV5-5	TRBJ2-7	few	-	TGTGCCAGCAGTCTGGATGGGTGGCCCTACGAGCAGTACTTC	CASSLDGWPYEQYF
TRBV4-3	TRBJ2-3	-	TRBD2	TGCGCCAGCAGCCCTAGCGGGGTGATCATCACAGATACGCAGTATTTT	CASSPSGVIITDTQYF
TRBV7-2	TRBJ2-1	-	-	TGTGCCAGCAACTACAATGAGCAGTTCTTC	CASNYNEQFF
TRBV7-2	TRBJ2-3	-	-	TGTGCCAGCAGCTTAGAGGGGGGTAACCCTAGCACAGATACGCAGTATTTT	CASSLEGGNPSTDTQYF